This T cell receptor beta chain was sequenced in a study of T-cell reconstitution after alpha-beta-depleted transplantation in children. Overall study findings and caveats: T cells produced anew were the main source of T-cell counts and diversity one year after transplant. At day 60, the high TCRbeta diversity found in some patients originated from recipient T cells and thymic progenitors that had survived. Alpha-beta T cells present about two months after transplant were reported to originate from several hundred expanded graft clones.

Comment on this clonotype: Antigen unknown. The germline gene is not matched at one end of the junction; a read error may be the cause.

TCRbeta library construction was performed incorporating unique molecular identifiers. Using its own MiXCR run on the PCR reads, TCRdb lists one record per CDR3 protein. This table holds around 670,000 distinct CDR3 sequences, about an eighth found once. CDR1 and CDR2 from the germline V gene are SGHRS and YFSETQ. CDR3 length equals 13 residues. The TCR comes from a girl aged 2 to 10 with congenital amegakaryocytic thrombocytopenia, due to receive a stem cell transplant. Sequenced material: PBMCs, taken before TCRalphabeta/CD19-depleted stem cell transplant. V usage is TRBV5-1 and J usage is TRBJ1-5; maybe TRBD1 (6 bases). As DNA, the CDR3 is TGCGTCAGCGGTCGACAGGCCCGTCAGCCCCAGCATTTT. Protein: CVSGRQARQPQHF.